These 17 T cell receptor beta chains came from one sample sequenced in a study of CD8+CD57+ T cells in acquired aplastic anemia. According to the study, genomic DNA was the template for TCR beta VDJ and CDR3 profiling. TCRdb fed the reads into MiXCR, producing one record per CDR3 protein. The sample lists some 200,000 distinct CDR3 sequences; roughly half were seen once. Sequenced patients had shown CD8+CD57+ cell expansion by flow cytometry. Sequenced material: sorted CD4+, CD8+, or CD8+CD57+ T cells (not recorded which) from PBMCs. The receptor source for this set is a human donor with aplastic anemia.

The genes are TRBV10-1 and TRBJ2-7; TRBD1 matches 10 bases. The CDR3 runs to 13 residues. The V gene's germline CDR1 is WNHNN and CDR2 SYGVQD (reference sequence). V lost 4 bases to trimming and J lost 5 bases; unmatched junction nucleotides: 2. This CDR3 is CASSGDRGHEQYF. The DNA of the CDR3 is TGCGCCAGCAGTGGGGACAGGGGCCACGAGCAGTACTTC.

This clonotype appeared once. This chain joins TRBV20-1 and TRBJ2-1; 9 nucleotides line up with TRBD2. The CDR3 is 15 amino acids. The V and J ends lost 3 bases and 3 bases, in that order; junction bases with no gene match: 6. Germline V gene sequence: CDR1 DFQATT, CDR2 SNEGSKA (reference sequence). In nucleotides, the CDR3 is TGCAGTGCTAGTCGGCTAGCGGGAAACTACAATGAGCAGTTCTTC. Translated: CSASRLAGNYNEQFF.

V usage is TRBV2 and J usage is TRBJ2-2; no clear D. Trimming took 7 bases from V and 4 from J, leaving 7 bases between them. Germline lookup yields CDR1 SNHLY and CDR2 FYNNEI. This CDR3 comprises 12 residues. The CDR3 spells CASKIGTGELFF. The CDR3 DNA reads as TGTGCCAGCAAGATAGGCACCGGGGAGCTGTTTTTT. Using reference TRBV2 and TRBJ2-2 for the parts outside the CDR3, the full variable domain is EPEVTQTPSHQVTQMGQEVILRCVPISNHLYFYWYRQILGQKVEFLVSFYNNEISEKSEIFDDQFSVERPDGSNFTLKIRSTKLEDSAMYFCASKIGTGELFFGEGSRLTVL.

This clonotype was seen many times. The chain couples TRBV24-1 to TRBJ2-3, with 13 bases identical to TRBD2. The CDR3 consists of 16 residues. Germline V gene data show CDR1 as KGHDR and CDR2 as SFDVKD. V dropped 4 bases and J dropped 6; count of bases not matched to a gene: 6. In nucleotides, the CDR3 is TGTGCCACCAGTGAAACCACTAGCGGGAGGGAGGATACGCAGTATTTT. This translates into CATSETTSGREDTQYF.

This clonotype was picked up many times. The chain uses TRBV15 and TRBJ1-5; tentatively, D is TRBD1 (5 bases). Germline lookup yields CDR1 LNHNV and CDR2 YYDKDF (reference sequence). The V end lost 1 base, the J end lost 0 bases, and 10 bases lay between the germline ends. The CDR3 length is 16 residues. Written as DNA, the CDR3 is TGTGCCACCAGCAGAGGGGGCAGGGCTAGCAATCAGCCCCAGCATTTT. Its protein is CATSRGGRASNQPQHF.

The chain couples TRBV19 to TRBJ1-5; 8 nucleotides line up with TRBD1. The CDR3 is made up of 13 amino acids. From germline, CDR1 is LNHDA and CDR2 SQIVND (reference sequence). The CDR3 loop is CGSAGGVGQPQHF. CDR3 bases: TGTGGATCGGCAGGGGGCGTGGGTCAGCCCCAGCATTTT.

Ten or more counts support this clonotype. Relative to the germline gene, one junction end is altered; a read error may explain this. The chain is built from TRBV7-7 and TRBJ2-1; 13 nucleotides agree with TRBD2. The CDR3 consists of 15 residues. Germline V CDR1 and CDR2: SSHAT, FNYEAQ (reference sequence). CDR3 amino acids: CASSLGLAGHNEQFF. CDR3 nucleotide sequence: TGTGCTAGCAGCTTGGGACTAGCGGGGCACAATGAGCAGTTCTTC.

This clonotype has at least ten counts. The chain couples TRBV7-9 to TRBJ1-4; perhaps TRBD1 as D (5 bases). The CDR3 runs 13 residues. Deletions cut 5 bases from V and 8 bases from J, with 12 bases between. The germline gives CDR1 SEHNR, CDR2 FQNEAQ (reference sequence). The CDR3 region is CASSPGAGEKLFF. CDR3 coding DNA: TGTGCCAGCAGCCCCGGGGCGGGGGAAAAACTGTTTTTT.

The chain has TRBV25-1 and TRBJ2-7; D possibly corresponds to TRBD1 (6 bases). Germline loops: CDR1 MGHDK, CDR2 SYGVNS. The CDR3 consists of 17 residues. Between the trimmed V and J ends, which lost 2 bases and 3 bases, there was a span of 20 bases. CDR3 protein: CASSELSEVGTIYEQYF. In DNA form, the CDR3 reads TGTGCCAGCAGTGAACTGTCTGAGGTTGGGACAATCTACGAGCAGTACTTC.

This clonotype was counted between two and nine times. This may arise from a read error, as a much more abundant clone is one base away. This chain joins TRBV19 and TRBJ1-1; the D is unclear. Germline CDR1 and CDR2: LNHDA and SQIVND (reference sequence). The V end lost 5 bases, the J end lost 1 base, and 8 bases lay between the germline ends. This CDR3 is built from 13 residues. CDR3 region: CASSVGRNTEAFF. Here the CDR3 DNA reads TGTGCCAGTAGTGTGGGCCGGAACACTGAAGCTTTCTTT.

The chain couples TRBV20-1 to TRBJ2-6; D unresolved. Germline CDR1 reads DFQATT; CDR2 reads SNEGSKA (reference sequence). V lost 1 base and J 4 bases, leaving 11 bases between the germline ends. The CDR3 contains 15 residues. CDR3 in amino acids: CSARGTSGGANVLTF. CDR3 DNA: TGCAGTGCTAGAGGGACCTCTGGAGGGGCCAACGTCCTGACTTTC.

A word on this clonotype: Its ends do not fully match the called genes, so a read error is possible. The chain is built from TRBV19 and TRBJ1-2, with TRBD1 matching 10 bases. CDR3 length: 18 amino acids. CDR1 and CDR2 from the germline V gene are LNHDA and SQIVND (reference sequence). In nucleotides, the CDR3 is TGTGCCAGTACGGCACGAGAGACAGGGGGCAGTAGGGTTTATGGCTACGCCTTC. Translation: CASTARETGGSRVYGYAF.

The rearrangement joins TRBV25-1 to TRBJ2-7; D might be TRBD1 or TRBD2, each matching 5 bases. Germline V lookup: CDR1 MGHDK, CDR2 SYGVNS. The V end was cut by 5 bases, the J end by 3 bases, with 14 bases between. The CDR3 runs to 14 residues. The chain's CDR3 is CASSPRDAFYEQYF. Written as DNA, the CDR3 is TGTGCCAGCAGTCCCCGGGACGCCTTCTACGAGCAGTACTTC.

This chain links TRBV11-2 with TRBJ2-7; 7 bases agree with TRBD1. Germline CDR1 and CDR2: SGHAT and FQNNGV. The V gene end was trimmed by 4 bases and the J gene end by 4 bases; junction bases not matched to a gene: 16. There are 17 residues in the CDR3. The CDR3, as DNA: TGTGCCAGCAGCTCCCGGACAGGTATCTCTAGGTATTACGAGCAGTACTTC. It yields the protein CASSSRTGISRYYEQYF.

This clonotype was observed at least ten times. This sequence joins TRBV28 and TRBJ2-3, with TRBD2 identical over 8 bases. This CDR3 is built from 11 residues. Trimming at V came to 5 bases and at J to 9 bases, leaving 1 base not matched to a gene. CDR1 is MDHEN and CDR2 is SYDVKM in the germline V gene. The CDR3 bases are TGTGCCAGCAGTCGGGAGGGAACGCAGTATTTT. Translated, it gives CASSREGTQYF.

The table lists this clonotype with a count of one. V usage is TRBV4-2 and J usage is TRBJ2-1; 8 bases agree with TRBD2. CDR3 size: 14 residues. V trimming: 4 bases; J trimming: 4 bases; junction bases outside the gene matches: 3. CDR1 LGHNA and CDR2 YNFKEQ come from the germline V gene. The CDR3 protein is CASSPERGYNEQFF. The CDR3 nucleotides are TGTGCCAGCAGCCCCGAGCGGGGGTACAATGAGCAGTTCTTC.

The J gene is TRBJ1-2, the V gene TRBV11-1; D may be TRBD1 (5 bases). Trimming shortened V by 0 bases and J by 0 bases, and 11 bases separated the two germline ends. Germline CDR1 SGHAT, CDR2 FQDESV (reference sequence). CDR3 size: 16 residues. CDR3 region: CASSLASGTSNYGYTF. CDR3 nucleotide sequence: TGTGCCAGCAGCTTAGCGTCAGGGACTTCTAACTATGGCTACACCTTC.